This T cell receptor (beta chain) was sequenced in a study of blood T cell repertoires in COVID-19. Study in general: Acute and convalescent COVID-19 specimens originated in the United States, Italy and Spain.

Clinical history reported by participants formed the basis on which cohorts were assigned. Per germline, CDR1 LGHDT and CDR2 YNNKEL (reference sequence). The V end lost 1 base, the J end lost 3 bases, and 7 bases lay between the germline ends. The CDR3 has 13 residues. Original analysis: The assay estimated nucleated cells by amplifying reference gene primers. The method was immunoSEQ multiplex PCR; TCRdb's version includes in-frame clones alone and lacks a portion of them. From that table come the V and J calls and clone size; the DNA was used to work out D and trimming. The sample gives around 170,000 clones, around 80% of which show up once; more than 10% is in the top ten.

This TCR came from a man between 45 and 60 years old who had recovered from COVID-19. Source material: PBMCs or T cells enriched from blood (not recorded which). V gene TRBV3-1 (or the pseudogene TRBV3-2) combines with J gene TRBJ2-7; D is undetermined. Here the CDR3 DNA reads TGTGCCAGCAGCCAAGGAGGCTTCTACGAGCAGTACTTC. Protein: CASSQGGFYEQYF.